The 14 T cell receptor beta chains reported below all come from one sample, sequenced in a study of T cell changes during pregnancy in multiple sclerosis. Clones were read by immunoSEQ multiplex PCR, and TCRdb kept only the in-frame ones, dropping some. This table holds 55,000 or so clones, about 92% found once. Sequencing was performed on CD4+ T cells from peripheral blood mononuclear cells, taken after pregnancy. Source of these receptors: a female donor in good health, enrolled as a control in a pregnancy study.

This chain connects TRBV5-1 to TRBJ1-1; 8 bases are shared with TRBD1. The germline gives CDR1 SGHRS, CDR2 YFSETQ. The CDR3 loop spans 15 amino acids. V dropped 6 bases and J dropped 4; count of bases not matched to a gene: 11. The CDR3 region is CASTPTGARATEAFF. The DNA for the CDR3 is TGCGCCAGCACCCCGACAGGGGCAAGGGCCACTGAAGCTTTCTTT.

DNA of the CDR3: TGCGCCAGCAGCCAACAACCTCCGGGTGTGAGCACCGGGGAGCTGTTTTTT. Its translation is CASSQQPPGVSTGELFF. This chain joins TRBV4-3 and TRBJ2-2; D remains ambiguous. This CDR3 spans 17 amino acids. The V gene lost 2 bases and the J gene lost 4 bases, with 17 bases spanning the gap. The germline V gene encodes CDR1 LGHNA and CDR2 YSLEER.

This chain links TRBV6-5 with TRBJ1-4; D not certain. The CDR3 has 16 amino acids. Per the germline V gene, CDR1 is MNHEY and CDR2 is SVGAGI. V gave up 0 bases and J gave up 0 bases, with 8 bases separating them. CDR3 sequence reads: CASSYSYSTTNEKLFF. The CDR3 DNA reads TGTGCCAGCAGTTACTCGTACAGCACAACTAATGAAAAACTGTTTTTT.

This clone was detected only a few times. The V call is TRBV5-4, the J call TRBJ1-6, with 9 bases aligning to TRBD1. The junction had 7 bases not matched to a gene; V was cut back by 3 bases and J by 0 bases. Per germline, CDR1 SGHNT and CDR2 YYREEE (reference sequence). This CDR3 spans 18 amino acids. DNA of the CDR3: TGTGCCAGCAGCTCGGGACAGGGCAGAAGCTCCTATAATTCACCCCTCCACTTT. Protein: CASSSGQGRSSYNSPLHF.

V and J are TRBV4-3 and TRBJ2-3, with 14 nucleotides matching TRBD2. Unmatched junction bases numbered 5, after V lost 3 bases and J lost 6 bases. CDR1 is LGHNA, CDR2 YSLEER, per germline. The CDR3 extends over 16 amino acids. In DNA form, the CDR3 reads TGCGCCAGCAGCCAGACGACTAGCGGGGGGGTGGATACGCAGTATTTT. Translating it yields CASSQTTSGGVDTQYF.

This clone was seen only once. V usage is TRBV19 and J usage is TRBJ1-1; TRBD1 aligns across 8 bases. Germline trimming cut 5 bases from V and 6 bases from J; bases unmatched to any gene: 17. The CDR3 totals 17 residues. Germline lookup yields CDR1 LNHDA and CDR2 SQIVND (reference sequence). CDR3: CASSLFSKAGGQAEAFF. The DNA of the CDR3 is TGTGCCAGTAGTTTATTCAGCAAGGCCGGGGGACAGGCTGAAGCTTTCTTT.

The chain carries TRBV7-9 and TRBJ1-5; D is unclear. CDR1 and CDR2 (germline): SEHNR, FQNEAQ (reference sequence). V was clipped by 5 bases and J by 5 bases, with 10 bases between them. This CDR3 is 13 amino acids long. DNA of the CDR3: TGTGCCAGCAGCCCAAACGGGGATCAGCCCCAGCATTTT. Encoded protein: CASSPNGDQPQHF. Supplemented by reference TRBV7-9 and TRBJ1-5, the full variable domain reads DTGVSQNPRHKITKRGQNVTFRCDPISEHNRLYWYRQTLGQGPEFLTYFQNEAQLEKSRLLSDRFSAERPKGSFSTLEIQRTEQGDSAMYLCASSPNGDQPQHFGDGTRLSIL.

The chain is built from TRBV14 and TRBJ1-2; TRBD1 matches 11 bases. Germline lookup yields CDR1 SGHDN and CDR2 FVKESK. There are 16 residues in the CDR3. V dropped 5 bases and J dropped 5; count of bases not matched to a gene: 10. The CDR3 DNA sequence: TGTGCCAGCAGCGTTTACCGGACAGGGGGCTTATATGGCTACACCTTC. Its protein is CASSVYRTGGLYGYTF.

This clone was detected a few times. The chain recombines TRBV5-1 with TRBJ2-1; D may be TRBD2 (5 bases). Germline CDR1 and CDR2: SGHRS and YFSETQ. The CDR3 covers 15 residues. V lost 4 bases, J lost 1 base, and 12 bases lay in between. The CDR3 reads CASSPSSLSYNEQFF. CDR3 DNA sequence: TGCGCCAGCAGCCCGTCTAGCCTTTCCTACAATGAGCAGTTCTTC.

Regarding this clone: The junction departs from germline at one end; a sequencing error may be responsible. This rearrangement joins TRBV7-7 to TRBJ2-1; maybe TRBD2 (5 bases). The CDR3 is 13 residues long. CDR1 is SSHAT, CDR2 FNYEAQ, per germline (reference sequence). The DNA of the CDR3 is TGTGCTAGCAGCTTAACCCCACGGGGTGAGCAGTTCTTC. Its translation is CASSLTPRGEQFF. Looking up the rest from reference TRBV7-7 and TRBJ2-1 gives the full variable domain: GAGVSQSPRYKVTKRGQDVTLRCDPISSHATLYWYQQALGQGPEFLTYFNYEAQPDKSGLPSDRFSAERPEGSISTLTIQRTEQRDSAMYRCASSLTPRGEQFFGPGTRLTVL.

The sample holds one count of this clone. This rearrangement joins TRBV4-1 to TRBJ2-7, with TRBD2 matching 10 bases. V shed 4 bases, J shed 3 bases, and the junction held 6 bases outside the gene matches. Germline V gene lookup returns CDR1 MGHRA and CDR2 YSYEKL. This CDR3 has 15 residues. In nucleotides, the CDR3 is TGCGCCAGCAGCCCCACTAGCGGGGCTGTCTACGAGCAGTACTTC. This gives the protein CASSPTSGAVYEQYF.

The chain is built from TRBV4-3 and TRBJ1-4; D may be TRBD1 (5 bases). The CDR3 spans 16 residues. Germline lookup yields CDR1 LGHNA and CDR2 YSLEER. The V end lost 3 bases, the J end lost 5 bases, and 16 bases lay between the germline ends. The CDR3 DNA reads TGCGCCAGCAGCCAGGTCGGAGGGGTGAGGAATGAAAAACTGTTTTTT. Translation: CASSQVGGVRNEKLFF.

The chain uses TRBV15 and TRBJ2-2; 11 nucleotides line up with TRBD2. J was trimmed by 5 bases and V by 1 base; bases with no gene match: 6. Germline assignment: CDR1 LNHNV and CDR2 YYDKDF (reference sequence). This CDR3 has 17 residues. Here the CDR3 reads CATSRGSGGGRTGELFF. The CDR3 nucleotides are TGTGCCACCAGCAGAGGTAGCGGGGGGGGCAGGACCGGGGAGCTGTTTTTT. Full variable domain (outside the CDR3, taken from reference TRBV15 and TRBJ2-2): DAMVIQNPRYQVTQFGKPVTLSCSQTLNHNVMYWYQQKSSQAPKLLFHYYDKDFNNEADTPDNFQSRRPNTSFCFLDIRSPGLGDTAMYLCATSRGSGGGRTGELFFGEGSRLTVL.

The chain links TRBV11-2 to TRBJ2-3; D unresolved. The germline V gene has CDR1 SGHAT and CDR2 FQNNGV. Trimming removed 6 bases at V and 4 bases at J, with 11 bases between. The CDR3 is 13 amino acids. The CDR3 nucleotides read TGTGCCAGCAGTCCTACCTCCCCAGATACGCAGTATTTT. Translation: CASSPTSPDTQYF.